This T cell receptor (beta chain) stems from a study of blood T cells in healthy people across ages. Then a second PCR, running roughly 7 to 11 cycles, was carried out with a sample-barcoded 5' primer and a J-beta primer mix. From each sample, at least 2.5 million paired-end reads containing CDR3 were obtained. TCRdb processed the 5' RACE reads anew with MiXCR; each CDR3 protein has one entry. The sample yields 750,000 to 950,000 distinct CDR3 sequences, about 28% seen once. This clonotype was picked up a small number of times. The antigen is not known. Study results and limitations: Investigators treated diversity estimates from one million T cells as underestimates.

Unmatched junction bases numbered 10, after V lost 6 bases and J lost 9 bases. Per germline, CDR1 MDHEN and CDR2 SYDVKM. This CDR3 region has 15 residues. These sequences were also reported in another study, on T cells of mothers and their children. From that paper: An overlap that was slightly higher, though non-significant, was seen in related mother-child pairs versus unrelated pairs. There were no persistent microchimeric T cell clones detected.

This receptor was taken from a woman between 40 and 55 years old in good health. The chain couples TRBV28 to TRBJ1-6; 8 bases line up with TRBD1. Sequencing was done on a sample of blood. CDR3 sequence (DNA): TGTGCCAGCAGCAGTCCGACAGGGGCAATTTCACCCCTCCACTTT. It specifies CASSSPTGAISPLHF.